This TCR beta chain was identified during a study of blood T cells in healthy people across ages. From germline, CDR1 is SGHTA and CDR2 FQGNSA. The V end lost 5 bases, the J end lost 0 bases, and 11 bases lay between the germline ends. This CDR3 contains 15 residues. Using a J-beta primer mix together with a sample-barcoded 5' primer, a second PCR was run for about 7 to 12 cycles. TCRdb reprocessed the 5' RACE reads via MiXCR and lists one record per CDR3 protein. The sample lists 1.5 million to 2 million distinct CDR3 sequences; around 50% were seen once. The TCR was taken from a woman in her forties in good health. Sequencing was carried out using blood. V gene TRBV7-2 combines with J gene TRBJ1-5; D remains unclear. The CDR3 nucleotides read TGTGCCAGCAGCCTAGAGTTGGCTAGCAATCAGCCCCAGCATTTT. The encoded protein is CASSLELASNQPQHF.